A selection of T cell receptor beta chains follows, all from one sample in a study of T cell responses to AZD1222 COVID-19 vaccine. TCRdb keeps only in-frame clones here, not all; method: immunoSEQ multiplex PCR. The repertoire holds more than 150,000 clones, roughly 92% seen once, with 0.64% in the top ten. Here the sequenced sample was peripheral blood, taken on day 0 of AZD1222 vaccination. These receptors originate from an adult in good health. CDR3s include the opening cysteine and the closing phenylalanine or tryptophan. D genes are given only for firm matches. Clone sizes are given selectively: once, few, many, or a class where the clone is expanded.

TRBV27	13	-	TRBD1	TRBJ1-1	CASSLHRGTEAFF	TGTGCCAGCAGTCTTCACAGGGGGACTGAAGCTTTCTTT
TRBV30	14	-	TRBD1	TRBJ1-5	CAWRATGAHQPQHF	TGTGCCTGGAGGGCGACAGGGGCGCATCAGCCCCAGCATTTT
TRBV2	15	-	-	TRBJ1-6	CASGRTEPHNSPLHF	TGTGCCAGCGGGAGGACCGAGCCCCATAATTCACCCCTCCACTTT
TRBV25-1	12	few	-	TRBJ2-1	CASRGSANEQFF	TGTGCCAGCAGAGGTAGCGCCAATGAGCAGTTCTTC
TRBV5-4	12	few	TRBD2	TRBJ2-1	CASSSVGGGPIF	TGTGCCAGCAGCTCGGTCGGGGGAGGGCCGATCTTC
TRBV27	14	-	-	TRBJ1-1	CASSQEGRWAEAFF	TGTGCCAGCAGTCAAGAGGGGAGATGGGCTGAAGCTTTCTTT
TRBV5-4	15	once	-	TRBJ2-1	CASTTSSGNSNEQFF	TGTGCCAGCACAACCTCATCGGGAAACAGCAATGAGCAGTTCTTC
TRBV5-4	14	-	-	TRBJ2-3	CASSLEGTIGPQYF	TGTGCCAGCAGCTTGGAAGGGACCATCGGTCCCCAGTATTTT
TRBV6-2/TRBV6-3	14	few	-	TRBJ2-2	CASSRTANTGELFF	TGTGCCAGCAGTCGGACGGCGAACACCGGGGAGCTGTTTTTT
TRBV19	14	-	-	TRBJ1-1	CASSYSSTNTEAFF	TGTGCCAGTAGTTACAGCTCGACCAACACTGAAGCTTTCTTT
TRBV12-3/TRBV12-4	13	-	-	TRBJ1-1	CASSLARGVEAFF	TGTGCCAGCAGTTTAGCCCGAGGGGTTGAAGCTTTCTTT
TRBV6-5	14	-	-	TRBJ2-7	CASSLGQSSYEQYF	TGTGCCAGCAGTCTTGGACAGTCTTCCTACGAGCAGTACTTC
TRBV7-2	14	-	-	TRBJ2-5	CASSRRGGGETQYF	TGTGCCAGCAGCCGGAGGGGGGGTGGAGAGACCCAGTACTTC
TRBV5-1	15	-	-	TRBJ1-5	CASSLDLGRDQPQHF	TGCGCCAGCAGCTTGGACCTGGGCCGGGATCAGCCCCAGCATTTT
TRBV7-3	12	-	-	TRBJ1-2	CASSLGGNGYTF	TGTGCCAGCAGCTTGGGAGGGAATGGCTACACCTTC
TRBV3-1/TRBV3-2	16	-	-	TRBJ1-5	CASSQTGEAINQPQHF	TGTGCCAGCAGCCAGACAGGCGAAGCTATTAATCAGCCCCAGCATTTT
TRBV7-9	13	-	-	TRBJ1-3	CASSVRSGNTIYF	TGTGCCAGCAGCGTTCGTTCGGGAAACACCATATATTTT
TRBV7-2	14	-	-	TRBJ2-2	CASRNQGNTGELFF	TGTGCCAGCAGGAACCAGGGGAACACCGGGGAGCTGTTTTTT
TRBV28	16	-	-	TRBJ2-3	CASSLVGPTSTDTQYF	TGTGCCAGCAGCCTCGTCGGGCCCACTAGCACAGATACGCAGTATTTT
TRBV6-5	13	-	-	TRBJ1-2	CASSYSQNGGYTF	TGTGCCAGCAGTTACAGTCAGAATGGCGGCTACACCTTC
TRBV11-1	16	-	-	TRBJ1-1	CASSLGQTRAVTEAFF	TGTGCCAGCAGCTTAGGACAGACCAGAGCGGTTACTGAAGCTTTCTTT
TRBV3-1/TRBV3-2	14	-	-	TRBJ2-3	CASSYRDGTDTQYF	TGTGCCAGCAGCTACAGGGATGGCACAGATACGCAGTATTTT
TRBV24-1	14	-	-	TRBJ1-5	CATSAEGVAQPQHF	TGTGCCACCAGCGCCGAAGGGGTTGCTCAGCCCCAGCATTTT
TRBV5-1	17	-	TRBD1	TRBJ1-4	CASSLAQGLSNNEKLFF	TGCGCCAGCAGCTTGGCACAGGGGCTCTCTAATAATGAAAAACTGTTTTTT
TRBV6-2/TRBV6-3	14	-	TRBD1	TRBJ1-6	CASSYQGEGSPLHF	TGTGCCAGCAGTTACCAGGGGGAGGGATCACCCCTCCACTTT